Each of the 32 T cell receptor beta chains below was sequenced from the same sample in a study of blood T cell repertoires in COVID-19. Clones were read by immunoSEQ multiplex PCR, and TCRdb kept only the in-frame ones, dropping some. The sample contains roughly 200,000 clones, 80% to 90% of which appear only once. Input material: PBMCs or T cells enriched from blood (not recorded which). The receptor set was obtained from a man between 18 and 35 years old with acute COVID-19.

This sequence joins TRBV7-2 and TRBJ2-2; TRBD2 matches 9 bases. The CDR3 covers 15 residues. The V gene's germline CDR1 is SGHTA and CDR2 FQGNSA. V lost 5 bases and J lost 7; bases outside the gene matches: 8. As DNA, the CDR3 is TGTGCCAGCAGCGCCTCAGCGGGAGGCGTCGGGGAGCTGTTTTTT. Translated, it gives CASSASAGGVGELFF.

This chain links TRBV7-2 with TRBJ1-2; D unresolved. V lost 5 bases and J 0 bases, leaving 13 bases between the germline ends. Germline V gives CDR1 SGHTA, CDR2 FQGNSA. The CDR3 runs to 15 residues. The CDR3 DNA is TGTGCCAGCAGCCCGGAGGGCAGTTCTAACTATGGCTACACCTTC. Translation: CASSPEGSSNYGYTF.

The J gene is TRBJ2-5, the V gene TRBV2, with D perhaps TRBD1 (5 bases). Germline CDR1 is SNHLY and CDR2 is FYNNEI. V gave up 4 bases and J gave up 1 base, with 7 bases separating them. The CDR3 runs to 13 residues. The CDR3 DNA follows: TGTGCCAGCAGTGGACAGACCCAAGAGACCCAGTACTTC. Translated, it gives CASSGQTQETQYF. Full variable domain (rest looked up from reference TRBV2 and TRBJ2-5): EPEVTQTPSHQVTQMGQEVILRCVPISNHLYFYWYRQILGQKVEFLVSFYNNEISEKSEIFDDQFSVERPDGSNFTLKIRSTKLEDSAMYFCASSGQTQETQYFGPGTRLLVL.

The genes are TRBV19 and TRBJ1-5, with 7 bases fitting TRBD1. CDR1 is LNHDA, CDR2 SQIVND, per germline (reference sequence). Trimming took 4 bases from V and 6 from J; bases not matched to a gene: 15. The CDR3 extends over 17 amino acids. CDR3 residues: CASSTTPGQSLGQPQHF. In nucleotides, the CDR3 is TGTGCCAGTAGTACGACTCCGGGACAGAGTTTGGGTCAGCCCCAGCATTTT.

V is TRBV28 and J is TRBJ1-5, with TRBD1 matching over 7 bases. This CDR3 spans 14 amino acids. With V trimmed by 6 bases and J by 4 bases, 6 bases remained unmatched. Germline values: CDR1 MDHEN, CDR2 SYDVKM. The CDR3 is CASRMTGRNQPQHF. The CDR3 nucleotides read TGTGCCAGCAGGATGACAGGGCGAAATCAGCCCCAGCATTTT.

The chain joins TRBV28 to TRBJ1-2, with D hard to call. V was cut by 3 bases and J by 3 bases, with 11 bases left in between. This CDR3 is built from 14 residues. Germline lookup yields CDR1 MDHEN and CDR2 SYDVKM. The CDR3 reads CASSLLGRDYGYTF. The CDR3 DNA reads as TGTGCCAGCAGTTTGTTGGGGAGGGACTATGGCTACACCTTC.

The chain links TRBV4-3 to TRBJ1-1, with 8 bases that match TRBD1. The CDR3 is 17 amino acids. The ends lost 4 bases at V and 2 bases at J; junction bases unmatched: 12. Germline lookup yields CDR1 LGHNA and CDR2 YSLEER. CDR3 protein: CASSPGTGIGINTEAFF. As DNA, the CDR3 is TGCGCCAGCAGCCCAGGGACAGGCATAGGGATAAACACTGAAGCTTTCTTT.

J is TRBJ2-2 and V is TRBV30; perhaps TRBD1 as D (6 bases). V lost 0 bases and J 8 bases, leaving 10 bases between the germline ends. Germline assignment: CDR1 GTSNPN and CDR2 SVGIG (reference sequence). The CDR3 contains 13 residues. The CDR3 DNA follows: TGTGCCTGGAGTGTACTGCAGGGGGGGGAGCTGTTTTTT. Its protein product is CAWSVLQGGELFF.

Remarks on this clone: Other nucleotide sequences from this sample produce the same CDR3. The rearrangement uses TRBV5-1 and TRBJ2-5; D is possibly TRBD2 (5 bases). Germline assignment: CDR1 SGHRS and CDR2 YFSETQ. The CDR3 totals 15 residues. V dropped 0 bases and J dropped 4 bases, with 13 bases sitting between them. The DNA for the CDR3 is TGCGCCAGCAGCTTGGGTTCCGGGGTAAGAGAGACCCAGTACTTC. Its protein product is CASSLGSGVRETQYF.

The chain carries TRBV7-9 and TRBJ2-2; TRBD2 is a possible D gene (5 bases). V was clipped by 1 base and J by 5 bases, with 14 bases between them. Germline V gene sequence: CDR1 SEHNR, CDR2 FQNEAQ (reference sequence). This CDR3 has 16 amino acids. The CDR3 protein is CASSLGTAGWTGELFF. CDR3 coding DNA: TGTGCCAGCAGCTTAGGTACCGCGGGTTGGACCGGGGAGCTGTTTTTT.

The chain employs TRBV19 and TRBJ2-7; D uncertain. V was trimmed by 2 bases and J by 0 bases, leaving 8 bases between them. The germline CDR1 and CDR2 sequences are LNHDA and SQIVND (reference sequence). The length of the CDR3 is 14 residues. CDR3 bases: TGTGCCAGTAGTATAAACTGGAGCTCCTACGAGCAGTACTTC. Protein product: CASSINWSSYEQYF.

The V gene is TRBV7-6, the J gene TRBJ2-3, with a weak D call TRBD1 (6 bases). The CDR3 consists of 15 residues. Germline V gene lookup returns CDR1 SGHVS and CDR2 FNYEAQ. V shed 3 bases and J shed 1 base, with 11 bases lying between them. CDR3 bases: TGTGCCAGCAGCTTGGGGGCGGGCCGCACAGATACGCAGTATTTT. As protein: CASSLGAGRTDTQYF.

The V gene is TRBV12-5, the J gene TRBJ2-1; 8 nucleotides align to TRBD2. V shed 0 bases, J shed 2 bases, and the junction held 6 bases outside the gene matches. This CDR3 is 17 amino acids long. Germline values: CDR1 LGHNT, CDR2 FRNRAP. The CDR3 region is CASGLVLDGRAYNEQFF. The CDR3 DNA reads as TGTGCTAGTGGTTTGGTACTCGACGGGAGGGCCTACAATGAGCAGTTCTTC.

The genes are TRBV3-1 (or the pseudogene TRBV3-2) and TRBJ1-1; TRBD1 is a possible D gene (5 bases). This CDR3 region has 15 residues. Trimming removed 3 bases from V and 5 bases from J, with 16 bases in between. Per germline, CDR1 LGHDT and CDR2 YNNKEL (reference sequence). CDR3 nucleotides: TGTGCCAGCAGCCATCTAAGGGGAGGATCAACTGAAGCTTTCTTT. Translation gives CASSHLRGGSTEAFF.

The chain links TRBV5-1 to TRBJ1-2; D perhaps matches TRBD1 (6 bases). The germline V and J ends were trimmed by 5 bases and 3 bases, with 11 bases remaining between them. Germline V gives CDR1 SGHRS, CDR2 YFSETQ. The CDR3 is 13 residues long. The CDR3 DNA is TGCGCCAGCAGAACTGACAGGCACTATGGCTACACCTTC. It specifies CASRTDRHYGYTF.

This clone was observed once. The chain has TRBV7-6 and TRBJ2-1, with D tentatively TRBD1 (5 bases). V lost 3 bases and J lost 7, with 7 bases in between. Looked up from germline, CDR1 is SGHVS and CDR2 is FNYEAQ. CDR3 size: 12 residues. The DNA for the CDR3 is TGTGCCAGCAGCTTCAGGGTGAATGAGCAGTTCTTC. Its translation is CASSFRVNEQFF.

The chain has TRBV30 and TRBJ1-5, with D uncertain. V was cut by 3 bases and J by 0 bases, with 12 bases left in between. CDR1 and CDR2 from the germline V gene are GTSNPN and SVGIG (reference sequence). This CDR3 has 15 amino acids. The CDR3: CAWSRGSNSNQPQHF. CDR3 nucleotide sequence: TGTGCCTGGAGCAGAGGCAGTAATAGCAATCAGCCCCAGCATTTT. Drawing the rest from reference TRBV30 and TRBJ1-5, the complete variable domain is SQTIHQWPATLVQPVGSPLSLECTVEGTSNPNLYWYRQAAGRGLQLLFYSVGIGQISSEVPQNLSASRPQDRQFILSSKKLLLSDSGFYLCAWSRGSNSNQPQHFGDGTRLSIL.

The gene calls are TRBV28 and TRBJ2-2, with 10 bases identical to TRBD2. Germline trimming cut 6 bases from V and 4 bases from J; bases unmatched to any gene: 5. The V gene's germline CDR1 is MDHEN and CDR2 SYDVKM. The CDR3 is made up of 15 amino acids. The CDR3 here is CASSLAGVRTGELFF. The CDR3 DNA reads as TGTGCCAGCAGCCTAGCGGGAGTTCGCACCGGGGAGCTGTTTTTT.

The chain has TRBV4-1 and TRBJ2-5; 8 bases agree with TRBD1. The CDR3 extends over 13 amino acids. V lost 10 bases and J lost 6; bases outside the gene matches: 10. Germline V gives CDR1 MGHRA, CDR2 YSYEKL. CDR3 nucleotides: TGCGCCACCAAGTCGACAGGGGACAAGACCCAGTACTTC. This sequence encodes CATKSTGDKTQYF.

In DNA form, the CDR3 reads TGTGCCAGGGCTGCTAGCGAGGAGACCCAGTACTTC. Residues: CARAASEETQYF. The chain uses TRBV14 and TRBJ2-5; the D gene is possibly TRBD2 (6 bases). This CDR3 comprises 12 residues. V shed 9 bases and J shed 5 bases, with 13 bases lying between them. Germline assignment: CDR1 SGHDN and CDR2 FVKESK.

CDR3 nucleotide sequence: TGTGCCAGCAGTTTATCGAGGGCTAGGGGGAATGAGCAGTTCTTC. Amino acids: CASSLSRARGNEQFF. The chain couples TRBV27 to TRBJ2-1; a weak D match, TRBD1 (6 bases). Germline V gives CDR1 MNHEY, CDR2 SMNVEV (reference sequence). CDR3 size: 15 residues. Trimming removed 0 bases at V and 7 bases at J, with 13 bases between.

The CDR3 reads CASSTAGVGANVLTF. CDR3 nucleotide sequence: TGTGCCAGCAGCACAGCAGGGGTTGGGGCCAACGTCCTGACTTTC. V and J are TRBV28 and TRBJ2-6, with D possibly TRBD1 on 6 matching bases. The CDR3 consists of 15 residues. The germline gives CDR1 MDHEN, CDR2 SYDVKM. V was cut by 6 bases and J by 3 bases, with 12 bases left in between.

This clone has just one count. V gene TRBV6-6 combines with J gene TRBJ2-1; D possibly corresponds to TRBD1 (6 bases). V dropped 5 bases and J dropped 8 bases, with 16 bases sitting between them. From germline, CDR1 is MNHNY and CDR2 SVGAGI (reference sequence). The CDR3 spans 14 residues. CDR3 loop: CASSQGHNSDEQFF. In nucleotides, the CDR3 is TGTGCCAGCAGTCAGGGACATAACTCGGATGAGCAGTTCTTC.

This sequence joins TRBV6-1 and TRBJ2-4; 9 bases map to TRBD1. Germline loops: CDR1 MNHNS, CDR2 SASEGT. V shed 3 bases and J 10 bases; nucleotides not matched to a gene: 7. There are 14 residues in the CDR3. The chain's CDR3 is CASSEASGTGIQYF. The CDR3 nucleotides read TGTGCCAGCAGTGAGGCGTCCGGGACAGGGATTCAGTACTTC.

The CDR3 DNA follows: TGTGCCAGCAGTTATAGCCGCCAGCGGATTGGAAACACCATATATTTT. Translated, it gives CASSYSRQRIGNTIYF. The rearrangement uses TRBV6-5 and TRBJ1-3; D gene ambiguous. V gave up 3 bases and J gave up 3 bases, with 15 bases separating them. This CDR3 has 16 residues. Per germline, CDR1 MNHEY and CDR2 SVGAGI.

The chain couples TRBV7-9 to TRBJ1-2, with TRBD1 identical over 8 bases. Germline loops: CDR1 SEHNR, CDR2 FQNEAQ (reference sequence). With 1 base clipped from V and 3 bases from J, the junction kept 13 bases outside the gene matches. This CDR3 spans 18 amino acids. CDR3 sequence reads: CASSLVGGGQGLHYGYTF. In nucleotides, the CDR3 is TGTGCCAGCAGCTTAGTAGGAGGCGGACAGGGTCTTCACTATGGCTACACCTTC. Together with reference TRBV7-9 and TRBJ1-2, the CDR3 gives the full variable domain: DTGVSQNPRHKITKRGQNVTFRCDPISEHNRLYWYRQTLGQGPEFLTYFQNEAQLEKSRLLSDRFSAERPKGSFSTLEIQRTEQGDSAMYLCASSLVGGGQGLHYGYTFGSGTRLTVV.

The rearrangement joins TRBV30 to TRBJ2-1; D remains ambiguous. Germline assignment: CDR1 GTSNPN and CDR2 SVGIG (reference sequence). The CDR3 spans 13 residues. With 4 bases removed from V and 6 bases from J, the gap between germline ends came to 13 bases. For the CDR3, the DNA is TGTGCCTGGAACACAGCCCTTGGCAATGAGCAGTTCTTC. It yields the protein CAWNTALGNEQFF.

The chain couples TRBV6-2 or TRBV6-3 to TRBJ2-1; 10 bases line up with TRBD2. Germline loops: CDR1 MNHEY, CDR2 SVGEGT. The trim removed 3 bases at V and 6 bases at J, leaving 5 bases unmatched. The CDR3 loop spans 15 amino acids. For the CDR3, the DNA is TGTGCCAGCAGTTATTTAGCGGGAGGAACCAATGAGCAGTTCTTC. This codes for CASSYLAGGTNEQFF.

This chain connects TRBV11-3 to TRBJ1-1, with a tentative D call TRBD1 (6 bases). The V gene lost 5 bases and the J gene lost 5 bases, with 18 bases spanning the gap. This CDR3 has 15 residues. Germline V gene lookup returns CDR1 SGHNT and CDR2 YENEEA. CDR3 amino acids: CASSLSGGARTEAFF. CDR3 sequence (DNA): TGTGCCAGCAGCCTTAGTGGGGGCGCGAGAACTGAAGCTTTCTTT. The full variable domain, its missing parts supplied by reference TRBV11-3 and TRBJ1-1, is EAGVVQSPRYKIIEKKQPVAFWCNPISGHNTLYWYLQNLGQGPELLIRYENEEAVDDSQLPKDRFSAERLKGVDSTLKIQPAELGDSAVYLCASSLSGGARTEAFFGQGTRLTVV.

The CDR3 spells CASSPRDRLNTEAFF. The CDR3 DNA is TGTGCCAGCAGCCCGCGGGACAGACTGAACACTGAAGCTTTCTTT. The chain employs TRBV5-4 and TRBJ1-1; 7 nucleotides line up with TRBD1. CDR3 length equals 15 residues. With 4 bases clipped from V and 0 bases from J, the junction kept 6 bases outside the gene matches. Germline V gene lookup returns CDR1 SGHNT and CDR2 YYREEE (reference sequence).

The chain links TRBV6-5 to TRBJ2-3; 7 positions match TRBD2. Unmatched junction bases numbered 10, after V lost 8 bases and J lost 5 bases. The CDR3 length is 14 residues. Per the germline V gene, CDR1 is MNHEY and CDR2 is SVGAGI. Here the CDR3 reads CASARGREGDTQYF. The CDR3 DNA sequence: TGTGCCAGCGCCCGGGGGAGGGAAGGAGATACGCAGTATTTT.

The chain employs TRBV29-1 and TRBJ2-3, with TRBD1 matching 8 bases. In germline, CDR1 is SQVTM, CDR2 ANQGSEA. The CDR3 covers 15 residues. The junction had 8 bases not matched to a gene; V was cut back by 4 bases and J by 2 bases. Here the CDR3 reads CSVVRGTGLTDTQYF. Here the CDR3 DNA reads TGCAGCGTTGTAAGAGGGACAGGACTCACAGATACGCAGTATTTT.